This T cell receptor (beta chain) was found in a study of shared clonotypes between healthy human individuals. Regarding the study as a whole: Larger estimated richness was generally seen in naive subsets than in memory subsets.

In the case of this clone: What it binds is unknown.

Assay used: immunoSEQ multiplex PCR; TCRdb lists only in-frame clones, some missing. Seen here are approximately 330,000 clones, around 67% observed once, and the top ten hold about 9.4%. This CDR3 region has 11 residues. Germline V gene lookup returns CDR1 MDHEN and CDR2 SYDVKM. V was trimmed by 8 bases and J by 3 bases, leaving 6 bases between them. Donors, without exception, were Caucasian adults residing in Nashville, Tennessee. Sequenced sample: memory CD4+ T cells sorted from blood. Subset denoted: CD45RA-negative fraction. This rearrangement joins TRBV28 to TRBJ2-3; D might be TRBD1 or TRBD2, each matching 5 bases. The TCR sequence derives from a man aged 25 to 40 in good health. CDR3 amino acids: CASWGTDTQYF. CDR3 nucleotides: TGTGCCAGCTGGGGGACAGATACGCAGTATTTT. Complete variable domain (other parts from reference TRBV28 and TRBJ2-3): DVKVTQSSRYLVKRTGEKVFLECVQDMDHENMFWYRQDPGLGLRLIYFSYDVKMKEKGDIPEGYSVSREKKERFSLILESASTNQTSMYLCASWGTDTQYFGPGTRLTVL.